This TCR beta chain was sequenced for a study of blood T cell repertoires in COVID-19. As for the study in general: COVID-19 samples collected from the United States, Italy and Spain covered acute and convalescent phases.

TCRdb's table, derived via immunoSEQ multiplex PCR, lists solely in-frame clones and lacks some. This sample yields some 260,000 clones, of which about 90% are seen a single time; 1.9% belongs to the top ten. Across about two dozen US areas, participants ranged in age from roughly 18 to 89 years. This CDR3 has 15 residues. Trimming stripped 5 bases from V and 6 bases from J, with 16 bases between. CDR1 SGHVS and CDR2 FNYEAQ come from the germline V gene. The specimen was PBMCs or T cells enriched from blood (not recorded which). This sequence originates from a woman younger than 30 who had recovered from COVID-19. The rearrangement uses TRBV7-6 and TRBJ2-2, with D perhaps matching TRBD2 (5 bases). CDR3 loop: CASSRMNNGAGELFF. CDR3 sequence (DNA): TGTGCCAGCAGCCGTATGAATAACGGGGCCGGGGAGCTGTTTTTT.